This T cell receptor (beta chain) is drawn from a study of blood T cell repertoires in COVID-19. Overall study: Acute and convalescent COVID-19 specimens originated in the United States, Italy and Spain. The analysed material was cDNA or gDNA that came from T cells, B-cell-depleted T cells, or PBMCs.

Germline V CDR1 and CDR2: SGDLS, YYNGEE. This CDR3 spans 16 amino acids. With 4 bases clipped from V and 9 bases from J, the junction kept 12 bases outside the gene matches. In the original processing: Counts of nucleated cells, estimated from reference gene primer amplification, were obtained. Assay: immunoSEQ multiplex PCR; the TCRdb copy retains only in-frame clones and omits some. From that table come the V and J calls and clone size; the DNA was used to work out D and trimming. This table holds 75,000 to 95,000 clones, 80% found once. The source is a woman in her 40s with active or convalescent COVID-19. The gene calls are TRBV9 and TRBJ1-5; 11 bases agree with TRBD1. Sequencing input: peripheral blood. The CDR3 DNA sequence: TGTGCCAGCAGCCCGAATGCCGGACAGGGGGCAGGGCCCCAGCATTTT. It is translated as CASSPNAGQGAGPQHF.